This T cell receptor beta chain stems from a study of blood T cell repertoires in COVID-19. As for the study in general: Spain, Italy and the United States supplied samples that represented acute and convalescent COVID-19. Sample material is recorded as cDNA or gDNA derived from T cells, B-cell-depleted T cells, or PBMCs.

The V gene's germline CDR1 is LGHDT and CDR2 YNNKEL (reference sequence). V was pared by 2 bases and J by 5 bases, with 3 bases of the junction left unmatched. There are 15 residues in the CDR3. Original analysis: The authors estimated nucleated cell counts from reference gene primer amplification. Some clones are missing from TCRdb's copy, which holds only in-frame ones; the method was immunoSEQ multiplex PCR. That table supplies the V and J calls and clone size; D and trimming were determined from the DNA. The table includes more than 110,000 clones, more than 70% detected once. Input material: peripheral blood. The TCR comes from a man between 45 and 60 years old with active or convalescent COVID-19. The J gene is TRBJ1-4, the V gene TRBV3-1 (or the pseudogene TRBV3-2); 9 bases match TRBD1. The chain's CDR3 is CASSQSGTGNEKLFF. The CDR3 bases are TGTGCCAGCAGCCAATCCGGGACAGGGAATGAAAAACTGTTTTTT.